The 5 T cell receptor beta chains below all came from one sample that was sequenced in a study of untreated major depressive disorder. The protocol was immunoSEQ multiplex PCR, while the TCRdb copy is restricted to in-frame clones and leaves out a portion. The sample lists 20,000 or so clones; more than 75% were seen once. The specimen was CD4+ T cells from PBMCs. These receptors were obtained from a woman between 25 and 40 years old in good health.

This clone was seen just once. The chain couples TRBV2 to TRBJ2-5; 11 nucleotides match TRBD2. Trimming cost V 2 bases and J 4 bases; bases outside gene matches: 3. The CDR3 extends over 15 amino acids. CDR1 and CDR2 from the germline V gene are SNHLY and FYNNEI. Here the CDR3 DNA reads TGTGCCAGCAGTGAAATAGCGGGAGGGTCAGAGACCCAGTACTTC. Its protein is CASSEIAGGSETQYF.

The chain joins TRBV6-5 to TRBJ2-1; TRBD2 is a possible D gene (6 bases). This CDR3 has 15 amino acids. The V gene lost 6 bases and the J gene lost 9 bases, with 21 bases spanning the gap. The V gene's germline CDR1 is MNHEY and CDR2 SVGAGI. CDR3 sequence (DNA): TGTGCCAGCAGGTCCGGGACTCCTTTGGGTCGTGAGCAGTTCTTC. This translates into CASRSGTPLGREQFF.

J is TRBJ1-1 and V is TRBV7-2; D is perhaps TRBD1 (5 bases). The CDR3 totals 14 residues. Germline V gene data show CDR1 as SGHTA and CDR2 as FQGNSA. Trimming took off 1 base at V and 5 bases at J, with 11 bases between the two ends. The CDR3: CASSLGGRVTEAFF. CDR3 sequence (DNA): TGTGCCAGCAGCTTAGGGGGCAGGGTGACTGAAGCTTTCTTT.

This sequence joins TRBV7-2 and TRBJ2-7; the match to TRBD1 covers 9 bases. The CDR3 loop spans 15 amino acids. Germline loops: CDR1 SGHTA, CDR2 FQGNSA. Trimming took 5 bases from V and 2 from J; bases not matched to a gene: 7. The CDR3, as DNA: TGTGCCAGCAGCGATCGGGACAGGGCGACCTACGAGCAGTACTTC. This codes for CASSDRDRATYEQYF. Based on the CDR3 plus reference TRBV7-2 and TRBJ2-7, the full variable domain is GAGVSQSPSNKVTEKGKDVELRCDPISGHTALYWYRQSLGQGLEFLIYFQGNSAPDKSGLPSDRFSAERTGGSVSTLTIQRTQQEDSAVYLCASSDRDRATYEQYFGPGTRLTVT.

This chain connects TRBV7-2 to TRBJ1-1, with D perhaps TRBD1 (5 bases). Trimming pared 3 bases from V and 0 bases from J, leaving 8 bases between. Germline CDR1 is SGHTA and CDR2 is FQGNSA. The CDR3 is 14 amino acids. CDR3 loop: CASSFQGLNTEAFF. CDR3 coding DNA: TGTGCCAGCAGCTTCCAGGGTTTGAACACTGAAGCTTTCTTT.